This TCR beta chain came from a study of CXCR4 blockade with PD-1 therapy in pancreatic cancer. Regarding the study as a whole: Without paired alpha-beta data, shared specificity of dominant clones is unconfirmed. Frequent tumor clones were encoded by many distinct rearrangements, suggesting shared antigens.

Details on this clone: Its specificity is not known.

TCRdb's copy holds only in-frame clones and misses some; the assay was immunoSEQ multiplex PCR. Altogether about 3,500 clones are present, around 50% being singletons, with the ten largest covering approximately 20%. Patients who provided the archived tumor blocks had not received neoadjuvant therapy before surgery. This CDR3 has 14 residues. Germline V CDR1 and CDR2: KGHSH, LQKENI. Trimming cost V 0 bases and J 5 bases, with 10 bases left between them. What was sequenced was tumor tissue. The clonotype comes from a human donor with pancreatic ductal adenocarcinoma. The rearrangement links TRBV18 to TRBJ2-5; possible D gene TRBD1, 7 bases. The CDR3: CASSPPSGGETQYF. As DNA, the CDR3 is TGTGCCAGCTCACCACCGTCAGGGGGGGAGACCCAGTACTTC.